This T cell receptor (beta chain) was sequenced during a study of tumor and adjacent non-tumor tissue in lung cancer. Study background: The cohort had 12 to 13 adenocarcinoma, 2 squamous cell and 1 small cell patients.

To note about this clonotype: Its antigen is unknown. Mismatch with germline at one junction end may stem from a read error.

TCRbeta libraries were built with three rounds of nested PCR, modified from ARM-PCR. TCRdb called the multiplex PCR reads again in MiXCR, with one record for every CDR3 protein. This table has over 40,000 distinct CDR3 sequences, roughly 60% appearing once. RNA was extracted from bulk tissue without any cell sorting. More than 3 cm separated this lung sample from the edge of the tumor. Findings and caveats of the study: Normal lung showed higher cumulative top 100 clone frequency than tumor.

The germline V gene has CDR1 SGHNT and CDR2 YENEEA. The CDR3 contains 12 residues. The TCR originated in a woman aged 40 to 49 with non-small cell lung cancer. The specimen was distant non-tumor lung tissue. This chain joins TRBV11-3 and TRBJ2-5; D gene ambiguous. The CDR3 is CASSSFQETQCF. As DNA, the CDR3 is TGTGCCAGCAGCTCATTCCAAGAGACCCAGTGCTTC. Full variable domain (outside the CDR3, taken from reference TRBV11-3 and TRBJ2-5): EAGVVQSPRYKIIEKKQPVAFWCNPISGHNTLYWYLQNLGQGPELLIRYENEEAVDDSQLPKDRFSAERLKGVDSTLKIQPAELGDSAVYLCASSSFQETQCFGPGTRLLVL.